This TCR beta chain came from a study of CD8+ T cells in alopecia areata. About the research overall: Those patients who were treated received oral tofacitinib, which was given at 5 to 10 mg twice daily for moderate-to-severe alopecia areata.

Concerning this clone: Its antigen is not identified.

The study, taken as a whole, reports: Sequencing of scalp tissue also captures the resident alphabeta T cells of normal skin.

cDNA reverse transcribed from extracted RNA served as the sequencing template. TCRdb keeps only in-frame clones here, not all; method: immunoSEQ multiplex PCR. Of about 300,000 clones listed, roughly 50% were seen once; the top ten hold more than 1.5%. CDR3 size: 14 residues. Trimming pared 4 bases from V and 5 bases from J, leaving 14 bases between. Documented treatment: oral pan-JAK inhibitor, 5-10 mg twice daily. Cell sorting on a FACSAria was used to separate CD4+ and CD8+ T cells from the PBMCs. This TCR was sampled from a human donor with alopecia areata. The chain uses TRBV23-1 and TRBJ1-1, with no clear D. TRBV23-1 is an ORF for which the function is uncertain. Material: CD4+ T cells sorted from blood, obtained at week 24, from a patient treated with tofacitinib. DNA for the CDR3: TGCGCCAGCAGTCGCTGCCCCCAGCGGACTGAAGCTTTCTTT. Protein sequence: CASSRCPQRTEAFF.